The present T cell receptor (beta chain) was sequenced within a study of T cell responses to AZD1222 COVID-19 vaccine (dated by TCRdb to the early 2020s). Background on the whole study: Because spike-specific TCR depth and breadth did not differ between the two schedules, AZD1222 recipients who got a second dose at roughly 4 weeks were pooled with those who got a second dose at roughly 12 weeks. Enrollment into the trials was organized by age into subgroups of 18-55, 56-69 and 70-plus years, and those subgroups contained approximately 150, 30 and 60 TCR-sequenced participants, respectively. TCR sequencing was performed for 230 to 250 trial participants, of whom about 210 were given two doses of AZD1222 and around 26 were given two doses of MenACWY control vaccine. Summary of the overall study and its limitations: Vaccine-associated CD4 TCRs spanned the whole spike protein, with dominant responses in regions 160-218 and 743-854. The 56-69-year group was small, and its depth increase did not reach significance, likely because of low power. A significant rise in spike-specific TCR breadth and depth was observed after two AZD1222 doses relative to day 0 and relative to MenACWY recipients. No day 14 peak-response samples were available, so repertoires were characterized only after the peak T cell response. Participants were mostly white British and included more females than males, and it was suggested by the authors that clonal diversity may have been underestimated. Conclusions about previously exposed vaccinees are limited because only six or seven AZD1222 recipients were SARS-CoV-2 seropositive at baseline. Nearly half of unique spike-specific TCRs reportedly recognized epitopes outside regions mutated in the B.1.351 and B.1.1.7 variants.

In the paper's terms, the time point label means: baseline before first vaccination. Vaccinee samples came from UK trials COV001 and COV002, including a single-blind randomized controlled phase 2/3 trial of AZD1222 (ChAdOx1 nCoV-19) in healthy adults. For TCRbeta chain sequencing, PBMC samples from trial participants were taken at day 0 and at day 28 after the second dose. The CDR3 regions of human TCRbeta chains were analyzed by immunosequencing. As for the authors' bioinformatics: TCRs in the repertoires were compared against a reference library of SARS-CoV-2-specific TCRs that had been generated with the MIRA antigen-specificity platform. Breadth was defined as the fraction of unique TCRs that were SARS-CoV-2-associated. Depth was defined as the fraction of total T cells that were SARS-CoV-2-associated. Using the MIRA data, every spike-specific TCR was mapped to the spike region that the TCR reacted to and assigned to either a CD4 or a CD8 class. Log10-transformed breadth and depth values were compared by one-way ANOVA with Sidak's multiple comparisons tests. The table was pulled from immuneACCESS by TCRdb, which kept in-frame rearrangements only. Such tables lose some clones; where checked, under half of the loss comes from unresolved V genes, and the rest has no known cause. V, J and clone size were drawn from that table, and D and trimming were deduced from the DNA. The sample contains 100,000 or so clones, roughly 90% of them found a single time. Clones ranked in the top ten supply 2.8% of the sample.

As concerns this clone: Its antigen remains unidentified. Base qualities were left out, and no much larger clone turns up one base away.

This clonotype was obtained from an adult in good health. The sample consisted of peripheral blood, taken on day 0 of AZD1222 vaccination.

The CDR3 reads CASSELEGKNSPLHF. In nucleotides, the sequence is TGTGCCAGCAGTGAACTGGAAGGGAAGAATTCACCCCTCCACTTT. The V and J genes are TRBV6-1 and TRBJ1-6, with the D gene call left open. Based on the germline V gene, the CDR1 and CDR2 sequences are MNHNS and SASEGT. Trimming removed 2 bases from V and 7 bases from J, leaving 12 bases between the germline ends. The CDR3 runs 15 amino acids, cysteine and phenylalanine included. Left in the record is the CDR3 DNA by itself, 45 bases read in frame from the first base.